What follows describes a single T cell receptor (beta chain). Many counts were recorded for this clonotype. Which antigen it targets is not known. No much larger clone exists at a distance of one base, and base qualities are not known. Reading from cysteine to phenylalanine, the CDR3 counts 14 amino acids. Left in the record is the CDR3 DNA by itself, 42 bases read in frame from the first base. From the germline V gene, CDR1 is SGHRS and CDR2 is YFSETQ. V was cut back by 4 bases and J by 0 bases, leaving a gap of 10 bases between them. Library construction relied on PCR. The sequencer was an Illumina HiSeq 2500. TCR library preparation used molecular barcoding, with unique molecular identifiers applied to normalize quantification of the TCRbeta repertoire. The public reads were run again by TCRdb, first through fastp at Q25 and then through MiXCR, and only productive beta chains were kept. Merged by CDR3 protein, the rows form single entries marked with the most common genes and DNA. The sample has 440,000 or so distinct CDR3 sequences on record, approximately 10% of them singletons. 4.5% to 7% of the sample lies in the top ten.

These data come from a study of T-cell reconstitution after alpha-beta-depleted transplantation in children (TCRdb year 2016). A note on the overall study: Using TCR repertoire profiling, the study quantitatively followed how T-cell immune reconstitution unfolded in children after TCRalphabeta/CD19-depleted allogeneic hematopoietic cell transplantation.

The TCR sequence derives from a human donor who donated a stem cell graft to a child with acute myeloid leukemia. Recombination joined TRBV5-1 with TRBJ2-5; the D gene is perhaps TRBD1, on 6 matching bases. This sample comprised PBMCs from the stem cell graft donor, obtained from the stem cell graft. The DNA sequence is as follows: TGCGCCAGCAGCAGGGGACACAACCAAGAGACCCAGTACTTC. This gives the protein CASSRGHNQETQYF.